The T cell receptor beta chain under discussion was sequenced for a study of T cell responses to AZD1222 COVID-19 vaccine. Findings and caveats of the study: All repertoire sampling was performed exclusively after the peak T cell response.

As regards this clone: What it binds is unknown.

The repertoire was sequenced with immunoSEQ multiplex PCR; TCRdb's copy has only in-frame clones and lacks some. The sample has fewer than 150,000 clones, 89% seen once. This specimen consisted of peripheral blood, obtained on day 0 of AZD1222 vaccination. This TCR came from an adult in good health.

The chain's CDR3 is CASSSSGYEQFF. DNA of the CDR3: TGCGCCAGCAGCTCCTCCGGGTATGAGCAGTTCTTC. The chain uses TRBV5-1 and TRBJ2-1; D remains ambiguous. V was clipped by 3 bases and J by 8 bases, with 9 bases between them. Per germline, CDR1 SGHRS and CDR2 YFSETQ. The CDR3 has 12 residues.